This T cell receptor beta chain was sequenced in a study of blood T cell repertoires in COVID-19. Study-level information: The United States, Italy and Spain supplied acute and convalescent COVID-19 samples. PBMCs, B-cell-depleted T cells, or T cells were the source of the cDNA or gDNA that made up the material.

This CDR3 spans 15 amino acids. Germline CDR1 is KGHSH and CDR2 is LQKENI. V was clipped by 0 bases and J by 8 bases; unmatched bases: 5. The authors' processing: Counts of nucleated cells, estimated from reference gene primer amplification, were obtained. Here immunoSEQ multiplex PCR was the method, and the copy in TCRdb shows in-frame clones only, minus some. The V and J calls and clone size were taken over from that table, and D and trimming were inferred from the DNA. The table includes about 210,000 clones, around 83% detected once. This TCR was recovered from a woman older than 75 with acute or convalescent COVID-19. The sample comprised peripheral blood. The V gene is TRBV18, the J gene TRBJ2-1; the match to TRBD2 covers 9 bases. The CDR3 spells CASSPPSGRTYEQFF. CDR3 nucleotides: TGTGCCAGCTCACCACCTAGCGGGAGAACCTATGAGCAGTTCTTC.